This section outlines one TCR beta chain sequence together with its context. Antigen unknown. The source of the sample is a study of cytomegalovirus exposure and HLA in healthy donors. Overall study findings and caveats: Association of a missense DCLRE1C variant with TCR beta V- and J-gene trimming was reported in a later analysis. An analysis done earlier found most TCR beta V segments productive about 90% or about 30% of the time.

PCR amplification relied on 60 Vbeta primers (plus 13 Jbeta primers). Data came from immunoSEQ multiplex PCR; TCRdb stores just in-frame clones and leaves some out. This table holds 60,000 or so clones, roughly 77% found once. The germline V gene encodes CDR1 WNHNN and CDR2 SYGVQD (reference sequence). The CDR3 is 14 amino acids. Trimming cost V 0 bases and J 4 bases, with 7 bases left between them. Whereas donors were nominally healthy upon sampling, unrecorded immune exposures were probable. The chain combines TRBV10-1 with TRBJ2-1, with D unresolved. Sequenced: PBMCs. This receptor was identified in a woman in her thirties or forties in good health and CMV-seropositive. CDR3 bases: TGCGCCAGCAGTGAGTCCCGCACTTACAATGAGCAGTTCTTC. Translation: CASSESRTYNEQFF.